These T cell receptor beta chains were read from a single sample in a study of CD8+ T cells in alopecia areata. The method was immunoSEQ multiplex PCR; TCRdb's version includes in-frame clones alone and lacks a portion of them. The sample consists of 100,000 to 120,000 clones, roughly 60% of them appearing once. Sample: CD8+ T cells sorted from blood. The receptors derive from a human donor in good health. Each CDR3 is given with its conserved first and last residue. A D gene is named only where the DNA matches it firmly. Only part of the rows carry a size: once, few, many, or a class if the clone is expanded.

clone_size j_call d_call v_call cdr3_nt cdr3_aa
NA TRBJ2-7 TRBD2 TRBV7-6 TGTGCCAGCAGCTTAGGACTAGCGTACGAGCAGTACTTC CASSLGLAYEQYF
NA TRBJ1-2 NA TRBV30 TGTGCCTGGAGTGATCCCGCACACTATGGCTACACCTTC CAWSDPAHYGYTF
NA TRBJ2-1 TRBD1 TRBV29-1 TGCAGCGTTGACAGGGGGATTAACAATGAGCAGTTCTTC CSVDRGINNEQFF
NA TRBJ2-1 TRBD1 TRBV7-2 TGTGCCAGCAGCTTAGAGGCCGGGACAGGGGTTTTTTTCAGTGAGCAGTTCTTC CASSLEAGTGVFFSEQFF
few TRBJ2-7 TRBD1 TRBV13 TGTGCCAGCAGCCAGTCGGGACAGAGGTACGAGCAGTACTTC CASSQSGQRYEQYF
many TRBJ2-5 NA TRBV5-6 TGTGCCAGCAGCTTGCGCGCAGGGACCCAGTACTTC CASSLRAGTQYF
once TRBJ2-1 NA TRBV29-1 TGCAGCGAGACTGGGTCCTACAATGAGCAGTTCTTC CSETGSYNEQFF
NA TRBJ1-3 NA TRBV5-4 TGTGCCAGCAGCTTGAGTACTTCTGGAAACACCATATATTTT CASSLSTSGNTIYF
once TRBJ2-1 NA TRBV6-4 TGTGCCAGCAGTGACTCGTGTAGACTTTTTTATGAGTTCTTC CASSDSCRLFYEFF
few TRBJ2-7 NA TRBV7-9 TGTGCCAGCAGCTTAGCTGGGAAGGGCTACGAGCAGTACTTC CASSLAGKGYEQYF
NA TRBJ2-1 NA TRBV6-1 TGTGCCAGCAGCGAAGAGGGGGGGGGTCCCTACAATGAGCAGTTCTTC CASSEEGGGPYNEQFF
once TRBJ2-3 TRBD2 TRBV5-6 TGTGCCAGCAGCTTGTCGCGGGGGGTTAGCACAGATACGCAGTATTTT CASSLSRGVSTDTQYF
few TRBJ2-7 NA TRBV5-4 TGTGCCAGCAGCTACTTGGGCACTTCCTACGAGCAGTACTTC CASSYLGTSYEQYF
few TRBJ1-1 TRBD1 TRBV29-1 TGCAGCGCCAAAGGACAGGGGGACACTGAAGCTTTCTTT CSAKGQGDTEAFF
NA TRBJ2-7 NA TRBV29-1 TGCAGCGTTCTCATAGGAACCTACGAGCAGTACTTC CSVLIGTYEQYF
NA TRBJ1-1 NA TRBV7-2 TGTGCCAGCACCCATCTATACTGGACAGCGCAAAACACTGAAGCTTTCTTT CASTHLYWTAQNTEAFF
NA TRBJ2-7 NA TRBV7-9 TGTGCCAGCAGCTGGGTCGACAACCGCGGCCTCTACGAGCAGTACTTC CASSWVDNRGLYEQYF
few TRBJ1-2 TRBD1 TRBV5-4 TGTGCCAGCAGCTGGGGACGACAGGGGGGCTACACCTTC CASSWGRQGGYTF
NA TRBJ1-2 TRBD1 TRBV30 TGTGCCACAGGGGAATCTAACTATGGCTACACCTTC CATGESNYGYTF
few TRBJ1-4 TRBD1 TRBV7-9 TGTGCCAGCAGCTCCCCACGACAGGGAGCAACTAATGAAAAACTGTTTTTT CASSSPRQGATNEKLFF
few TRBJ2-4 TRBD2 TRBV6-4 TGTGCCAGCAGTTTGGGGCGCGGGGGGGGAGCCAAAAACATTCAGTACTTC CASSLGRGGGAKNIQYF
NA TRBJ2-7 NA TRBV9 TGTGCCAGCAGCGTGGATGTCTCCTACGAGCAGTACTTC CASSVDVSYEQYF
few TRBJ2-2 NA TRBV23-1 TGCGCCAGCAGTCAAGGGTCAGGGGCGTTGGGCACCGGGGAGCTGTTTTTT CASSQGSGALGTGELFF
NA TRBJ2-3 NA TRBV7-8 TGTGCCAGCAGCTTAGGTGGGTGGGCTACAGATACGCAGTATTTT CASSLGGWATDTQYF
NA TRBJ1-2 NA TRBV7-4 TGTGCCAGCAGCACTAGGGACCGGGGCTATGGCTACACCTTC CASSTRDRGYGYTF
few TRBJ1-1 NA TRBV29-1 TGCAGCGTTGTGAACACTGAAGCTTTCTTT CSVVNTEAFF
NA TRBJ1-2 NA TRBV27 TGTGCCAGCAGCCCGTCGGGGGCGCTGCACTATGGCTACACCTTC CASSPSGALHYGYTF
NA TRBJ2-6 TRBD1 TRBV11-2 TGTGCCAGCAGCTCACAGGGGTTGGGGGCCAACGTCCTGACTTTC CASSSQGLGANVLTF
few TRBJ2-7 NA TRBV6-5 TGTGCCAGCAGTTACACCGGGGGCTACGAGCAGTACTTC CASSYTGGYEQYF
NA TRBJ1-1 TRBD1 TRBV30 TGTGCCTGGAGTGTACAGGGGTTCACTGAAGCTTTCTTT CAWSVQGFTEAFF
few TRBJ2-1 TRBD2 TRBV29-1 TGCAGCGTTAATAGCGGGGGAACATTATACAATGAGCAGTTCTTC CSVNSGGTLYNEQFF
NA TRBJ2-3 NA TRBV7-9 TGTGCCAGCAGGGATTCGGGCCTGGACACAGATACGCAGTATTTT CASRDSGLDTDTQYF
once TRBJ1-1 NA TRBV9 TGTGCCAGTGGCCCGGGATCCACTGAAGCTTTCTTT CASGPGSTEAFF
once TRBJ1-2 NA TRBV4-3 TGCGCCAGCAGCCAATTGGACAGACCTAACTATGGCTACACCTTC CASSQLDRPNYGYTF
NA TRBJ1-5 TRBD1 TRBV27 TGTGCCAGCAGTCCAGGGGGCCATGGCAATCAGCCCCAGCATTTT CASSPGGHGNQPQHF
NA TRBJ2-2 NA TRBV5-6 TGTGCCAGCAGCGACCTGGACGCGAACACCGGGGAGCTGTTTTTT CASSDLDANTGELFF
NA TRBJ2-4 TRBD1 TRBV13 TGTGCCAGCAGCCCCGCCCGGGACAGGGGAGACAAAAACATTCAGTACTTC CASSPARDRGDKNIQYF
once TRBJ1-3 NA TRBV25-1 TGTGCCAGCAGTGAATATTACAACTCTGGAAACACCATATATTTT CASSEYYNSGNTIYF
few TRBJ2-3 TRBD2 TRBV30 TGTGCCCGGGCCGAGGGCCCGGGGGGAGATACGCAGTATTTT CARAEGPGGDTQYF
once TRBJ2-7 NA TRBV4-1 TGCGCCAGCAGCCAAGATCGGGCGCCTACCTACGAGCAGTACTTC CASSQDRAPTYEQYF
NA TRBJ2-5 NA TRBV4-1 TGCGCCAGCAGCCAAGATCTGGGGGATTTAGGCCAAGAGACCCAGTACTTC CASSQDLGDLGQETQYF